This TCR beta chain was found in a study of blood T cell repertoires in COVID-19. Study-level background: Sample material is recorded as cDNA or gDNA derived from T cells, B-cell-depleted T cells, or PBMCs.

With respect to this clone: One end of the junction varies from germline; a read error may be responsible.

The V gene's germline CDR1 is SGHTA and CDR2 FQGNSA. The CDR3 covers 13 residues. Some clones are missing from TCRdb's copy, which holds only in-frame ones; the method was immunoSEQ multiplex PCR. The sample includes fewer than 300,000 clones, about four fifths of them seen just once. Material: peripheral blood. This receptor was identified in a person between 65 and 80 years old with COVID-19, enrolled during active disease. V usage is TRBV7-2 and J usage is TRBJ2-4; 15 bases map to TRBD2. CDR3 amino acids: CASSSGLAGGPVF. The DNA of the CDR3 is TGTGCCAGCAGCTCTGGACTAGCGGGGGGGCCGGTCTTT. Variable domain in full (rest from reference TRBV7-2 and TRBJ2-4): GAGVSQSPSNKVTEKGKDVELRCDPISGHTALYWYRQSLGQGLEFLIYFQGNSAPDKSGLPSDRFSAERTGGSVSTLTIQRTQQEDSAVYLCASSSGLAGGPVFGAGTRLSVL.